This T cell receptor beta chain was recorded in a study of cytomegalovirus exposure and HLA in healthy donors (dated by TCRdb to the late 2010s). As for the study more broadly: An earlier analysis of under 600 of the donors reported approximately 270 Gb of sequence data and 117 million unique TCR beta sequences from about 179 million T cells. Besides the first cohort of roughly 700 subjects, a separate validation cohort made up of around 120 different subjects was used. To study patterns of TCR occurrence, a later analysis re-analyzed previously published TCR beta repertoires from 666 donors and added high-resolution HLA genotyping. In the later analysis, no new phenotypic data were used to find candidate immune exposures; instead, reliance was placed on TCR beta sequences and their occurrence across donors. All discovery cohort repertoires had been generated on a single sequencing platform. Alongside the repertoire data, information on donor age, sex, ethnicity and CMV serostatus was compiled. Typing coverage differed by locus: A, B, C, DRB1 and DQB1 were typed in about 629-640 donors, DQA1 in about 510, DPA1 in around 610, and DPB1 in 450 to 490. An earlier analysis of nearly 600 of the donors applied high-throughput TCR beta sequencing to assess whether each TCR beta V gene segment acted as functional or pseudogenic. An early release covering roughly 640 HLA-typed donors comprised about 290 gigabases of sequencing data and around 80 million unique TCR sequences. The study combined high-throughput TCR immunosequencing, statistical association of individual TCRs with disease status, and machine learning to predict cytomegalovirus infection status. Among the approximately 400 genotyped donors, around 81% belonged to the genetic ancestry cluster associated with self-reported Caucasian donors. HLA typing covered class I and class II loci at four-digit resolution. Because of strong linkage in the cohort, roughly 5 DR-DQ haplotypes were treated as single units for association and clustering. The aim of the study was to test whether cataloging public T cell receptors could identify signatures of past pathogen exposure. Genome-wide SNP genotypes for about 65% of the 666 donors were used in a later genetic analysis, which treated that subset as a discovery cohort. On average, around 240,000 unique TCR beta nucleotide sequences were sequenced per donor among about 400 genotyped donors of the cohort, with 15% to 20% of those sequences being non-productive. The study profiled the T cell repertoires of under 700 subjects by immunosequencing and related them to cytomegalovirus serostatus. Summary of the overall study and its limitations: A cluster of highly shared sequence variants was judged likely to be a technical artifact of the sequencing pipeline. In a later analysis, TCR association rates were found to vary across HLA loci, with the most associated TCRs seen for DRB1 alleles and the fewest for HLA-C alleles. In a later genetic analysis, fewer N-insertions in productive TCRs were reported among donors in an Asian-associated ancestry cluster than the roughly 710-donor mean. About 15 rarely observed V segments, including chromosome 9 orphons, were excluded from the earlier analysis of just under 600 of the donors because counts were too low. According to a later analysis, parvovirus B19, influenza, CMV and Epstein-Barr virus appeared linked to several top co-occurrence clusters. A later analysis found that most CMV-associated TCR beta chains appeared HLA-restricted, with HLA associations seemingly driven largely by CMV exposure. Compared with equally common non-associated chains, HLA-associated TCR beta chains in a later analysis were more clonally expanded and had lower generation probabilities. Because HLA typing was unavailable for some donors at each locus, only the typed subset was used in association tests. According to the authors, the approach could potentially be generalized to other disease states and immunological phenotypes. At a false discovery rate of 0.05, a later analysis linked about 17,000 TCR beta sequences to specific HLA alleles. Correlated functional status among segregating V segments might reflect linkage disequilibrium, but an unknown experimental factor could not be ruled out. In an earlier analysis of 587 of the donors, most TCR beta V segments appeared in productive rearrangements about 87% or about 30% of the time, broadly matching IMGT annotations. In a later genetic analysis, a missense DCLRE1C variant was associated with V-gene and J-gene trimming of TCR beta chains, and the association was replicated in an independent cohort. When HLA alleles, especially DR and DQ, strongly co-occurred, TCR associations were difficult to assign to individual alleles. Most TCR sequences were seen in very few donors, while some public TCRs were found in many individuals. Presence/absence analyses assumed roughly uniform sequencing depth across donors, an assumption that may not hold. A further reported finding was that TCR beta sequences accurately predicted the HLA-A and HLA-B alleles for most subjects in the first cohort. A total of about 180 TCR beta chains were listed by the study as associated with cytomegalovirus. In vitro tests confirmed that a few of the cytomegalovirus-associated TCR beta chains recognize cytomegalovirus antigens. This cohort had only TCR beta chains sequenced, and the lack of alpha or paired-chain data limited which features could be detected. In both the original and validation cohorts, the classifier was reported to diagnose cytomegalovirus status with high specificity and sensitivity. CMV serostatus was the only immune exposure information available for the cohort.

The cohort consisted of 650 to 850 healthy bone marrow donors. At the time of sampling, all cohort members were nominally healthy, though unrecorded immune exposures were likely present. The donor tested CMV seronegative and was one of the 352 seronegative cohort members. A peripheral blood sample was provided by each donor, and peripheral blood mononuclear cells were used for TCR beta sequencing. The Qiagen DNeasy Blood Extraction Kit was used to extract genomic DNA from the blood cell samples. Library creation used the immunoSEQ multiplex PCR assay. For the multiplex PCR, a mixture combining 60 forward primers for TCR Vbeta segments and 13 reverse primers for TCR Jbeta segments was used. Amplification of the CDR3 region of rearranged TCR beta genes was performed with a multiplex PCR assay on genomic DNA. The Illumina HiSeq System was used to sequence the amplified TCR beta libraries as 87-base-pair reads. Processing in the source paper ran as follows. A later analysis counted some 80 million unique TCR beta chains across the 666 repertoires, and some 11 million of these chains were shared by at least two donors. Raw reads were error-corrected and collapsed into unique sequences with a nearest-neighbor algorithm that merged closely related sequences to remove PCR and sequencing errors. To assign V, D and J gene segments, CDR3 sequences were aligned to IMGT reference sequences. Each retained sequence needed at least a six-nucleotide match to both a V gene segment and a J gene segment. Rearrangements were called productive when the CDR3 lacked stop codons and stayed in frame with V and J; all others were non-productive. CDR3 was defined by IMGT convention, running from the second conserved V-encoded cysteine to the conserved J-encoded phenylalanine. The earlier analysis of 587 of the donors excluded sequences that lacked an unambiguous match to a single V gene segment. An earlier analysis of approximately 590 of the donors called V segments functional above 56.7% productive rearrangements and segregating when the between-donor standard deviation exceeded 5%. A statistical classification framework was developed to diagnose cytomegalovirus status using the catalog of TCR beta chain sequences. In a later analysis, V and J genes were assigned by comparing TCR nucleotide sequences against IMGT/GENE-DB human TR gene sequences. In a later analysis, CDR3 sequences and most-parsimonious VDJ recombination scenarios were assigned using the TCRdist pipeline. In a later analysis, each TCR beta chain was defined by its CDR3 amino acid sequence together with its V-gene family, and reads lacking a unique V-gene family were excluded. To address suspected cross-contamination and a sequencing artifact, a later analysis removed roughly 580 highly shared, low-generation-probability nucleotide sequences. In a later analysis, a clonal expansion index for each public chain was calculated from normalized within-repertoire ranks of inferred template counts. In a later analysis, generation probabilities were computed using a VDJ recombination model fitted to out-of-frame rearrangements, and the results were checked against IGoR. In a later analysis, TCR-TCR, TCR-HLA and TCR-CMV co-occurrence was scored with hypergeometric tests, and a repertoire-size bias correction was applied to TCR pairs. To estimate false discovery rates, a later analysis permuted the HLA or CMV assignments 20 times. In a later analysis, co-occurring TCRs were grouped using DBSCAN, and TCRdist sequence similarity was added for clustering within HLA-allele-positive subsets. Repertoires with fewer than 30,000 or more than 120,000 public chains, plus five repertoires with anomalous nucleotide sharing, were excluded from co-occurrence clustering. Entries here come from immuneACCESS through TCRdb and include only in-frame sequences with V and J called. Some clones fail to appear in such tables; in the studies checked, an unresolved V gene covers under half of the shortfall, and the cause of the remainder is unknown. V and J calls and clone size come straight from that table; D and trimming were deduced from the DNA. The sample yields about 140,000 clones; 70% to 80% were counted once. The ten most abundant clones make up about 3.4% of the sample.

This clone was detected once. Its cognate antigen has yet to be identified. Base qualities were left out, and no much larger clone turns up one base away. Sequencing was performed on PBMCs. The receptor's source is a female donor in good health and CMV-seronegative.

CDR3 protein: CASSRAEVGSPLHF. DNA sequence: TGCGCCAGCAGCCGGGCAGAAGTAGGTTCACCCCTCCACTTT. This chain joins TRBV4-1 to TRBJ1-6; the D gene assignment is ambiguous. Inclusive of the bounding cysteine and phenylalanine, the CDR3 is 14 residues long. Here the CDR3 DNA is all that survives: 42 bases in frame from base 1. CDR1 MGHRA and CDR2 YSYEKL are derived from the germline V gene. V is pared back by 4 bases and J by 9 bases, with 13 bases lying between the germline termini.